Listed below are T cell receptor beta chains from one sample, sequenced in a study of beta chain features in type 1 diabetes. The assay was immunoSEQ multiplex PCR, and TCRdb's table has in-frame clones only and misses some. In the table there are hundreds of thousands of clones, 11% to 15% of which are singletons. Sequencing was carried out using naive CD4+ T cells from blood. These receptors were taken from a man between 18 and 29 years old with type 1 diabetes. Each CDR3 is given with its conserved first and last residue. D genes are given only for firm matches. Clone size is not always given. Where it is, it says once, few, many or a class for expanded clones.

J gene | clone size | D gene | V gene | CDR3 DNA | CDR3 protein
TRBJ1-6 | few | TRBD1 | TRBV7-8 | TGTGCCAGCAGCGGAACGGGACAGGCTAATTCACCCCTCCACTTT | CASSGTGQANSPLHF
TRBJ1-5 | few | . | TRBV10-3 | TGTGCCATCAGTGAGTCAAGCAGGGAGAATCAGCCCCAGCATTTT | CAISESSRENQPQHF
TRBJ1-2 | few | . | TRBV14 | TGTGCCAGCAGCCAGTCGGCCGCGGGCTACACCTTC | CASSQSAAGYTF
TRBJ1-4 | . | . | TRBV2 | TGTGCCAGCAGCTTTGACAGATACGAAAAACTGTTTTTT | CASSFDRYEKLFF
TRBJ1-3 | . | . | TRBV21-1 | TGTGCCAGCTTCGTCATTGGCCGCCTGAGAGGCAATGGAAACACCATATATTTT | CASFVIGRLRGNGNTIYF
TRBJ2-2 | . | TRBD1 | TRBV4-1 | TGCGCCAGCAGCAAAGGGACAGGGGGTACCCGGGAGCTGTTTTTT | CASSKGTGGTRELFF
TRBJ2-3 | . | . | TRBV30 | TGTGCCTGGACTGAAGGCTCGAGCACAGATACGCAGTATTTT | CAWTEGSSTDTQYF
TRBJ2-1 | few | . | TRBV4-1 | TGCGCCAGCAGCCAAGATCTTCTGGGGCCTGCGGGCAATGAGCAGTTCTTC | CASSQDLLGPAGNEQFF
TRBJ2-1 | few | . | TRBV5-6 | TGTGCCAGCAGCCCTCGAGGGGATGAGCAGTTCTTC | CASSPRGDEQFF
TRBJ2-7 | . | TRBD1 | TRBV2 | TGTGCCAGCAGTCCGACAGGGCGCGAGCAGTACTTC | CASSPTGREQYF